This TCR beta chain was sequenced in a study of cytotoxic CD8 clonotypes in ibrutinib-treated CLL. About the study: Sample averages reached around 270,000 productive templates and over 85,000 productive rearrangements.

Sequencing was performed with immunoSEQ multiplex PCR; in TCRdb, only in-frame clones are kept and a portion is missing. Here the sample spans 20,000 to 25,000 clones, under 80% being singletons. CDR1 and CDR2 (germline): SGHVS, FQNEAQ. Between the trimmed V and J ends, which lost 0 bases and 0 bases, there was a span of 18 bases. The length of the CDR3 is 18 residues. Regarding the study as a whole: Once treatment began, public clonotypes, which were uncommon, contracted or stayed stable. Clonality was higher at ibrutinib response and returned toward baseline at progression.

Details on this clone: The antigen remains undetermined.

The rearrangement joins TRBV7-8 to TRBJ2-7; D perhaps matches TRBD2 (7 bases). The source material was PBMCs, sampled before ibrutinib treatment. The sequence was collected from a human donor with chronic lymphocytic leukemia. DNA for the CDR3: TGTGCCAGCAGCTTAGCGGGAGGGACTGGACAGAGCTCCTACGAGCAGTACTTC. Translating gives CASSLAGGTGQSSYEQYF.